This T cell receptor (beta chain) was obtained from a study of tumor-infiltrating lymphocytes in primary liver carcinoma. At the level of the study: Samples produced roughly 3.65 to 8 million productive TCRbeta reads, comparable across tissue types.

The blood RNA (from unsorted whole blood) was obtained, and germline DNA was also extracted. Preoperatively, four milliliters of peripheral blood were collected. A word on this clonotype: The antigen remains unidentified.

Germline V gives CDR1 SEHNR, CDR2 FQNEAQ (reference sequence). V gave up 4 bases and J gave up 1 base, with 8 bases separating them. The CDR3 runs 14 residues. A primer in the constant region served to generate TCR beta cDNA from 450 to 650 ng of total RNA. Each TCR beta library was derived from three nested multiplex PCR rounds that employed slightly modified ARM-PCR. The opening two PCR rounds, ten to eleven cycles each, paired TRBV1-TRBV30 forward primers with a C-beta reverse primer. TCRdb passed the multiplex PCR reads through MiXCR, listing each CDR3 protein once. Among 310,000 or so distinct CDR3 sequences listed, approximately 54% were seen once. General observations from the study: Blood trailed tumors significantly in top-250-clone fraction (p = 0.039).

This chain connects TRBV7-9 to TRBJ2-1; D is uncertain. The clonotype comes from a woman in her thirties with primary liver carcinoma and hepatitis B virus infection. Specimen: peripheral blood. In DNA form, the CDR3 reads TGTGCCAGCAGCTCGATCTTTTCCTACAATGAGCAGTTCTTC. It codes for CASSSIFSYNEQFF.